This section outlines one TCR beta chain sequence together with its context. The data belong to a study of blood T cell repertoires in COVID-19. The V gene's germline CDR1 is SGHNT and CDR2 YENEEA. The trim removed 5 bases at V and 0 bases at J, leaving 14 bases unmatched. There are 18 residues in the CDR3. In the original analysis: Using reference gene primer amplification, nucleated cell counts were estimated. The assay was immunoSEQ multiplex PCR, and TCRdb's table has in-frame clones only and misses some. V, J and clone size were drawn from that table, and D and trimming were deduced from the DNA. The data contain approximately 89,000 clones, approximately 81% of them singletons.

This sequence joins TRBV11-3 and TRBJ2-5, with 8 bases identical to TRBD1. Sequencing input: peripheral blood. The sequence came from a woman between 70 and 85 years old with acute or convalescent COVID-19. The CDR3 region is CASSPRRGTGLDQETQYF. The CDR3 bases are TGTGCCAGCAGCCCCCGCCGAGGGACAGGCTTGGACCAAGAGACCCAGTACTTC.